The TCR beta chain under discussion was sequenced for a study of cytomegalovirus exposure and HLA in healthy donors. Study summary: Unique TCR beta sequences numbering about 100 million came from 190 million or so T cells in an earlier analysis. Study-wide results and limits: Later analysis showed TCR association rates varying by HLA locus, highest for DRB1 and lowest for HLA-C.

V lost 3 bases and J lost 1; bases outside the gene matches: 8. CDR3 size: 17 residues. Germline assignment: CDR1 MNHNS and CDR2 SASEGT. The study ran its PCR with 60 Vbeta and 13 Jbeta primers. Authors' processing steps: A later analysis counted about 80 million unique TCR beta chains, 9.5 million to 12 million shared. Sequencing was performed with immunoSEQ multiplex PCR; in TCRdb, only in-frame clones are kept and a portion is missing. That table furnishes V, J and clone size, whereas the DNA furnished D and trimming. In the table there are 100,000 to 150,000 clones, 75% to 85% of which are singletons. Of note for this clone: Its antigen is not identified.

The genes are TRBV6-1 and TRBJ2-1, with 8 bases identical to TRBD1. Specimen: PBMCs. The sequence was obtained from a woman in her forties or fifties in good health and CMV-seropositive. CDR3 in DNA: TGTGCCAGCAGTGACGCGGGACAGGCCCCTTCCTACAATGAGCAGTTCTTC. Encoded protein: CASSDAGQAPSYNEQFF.